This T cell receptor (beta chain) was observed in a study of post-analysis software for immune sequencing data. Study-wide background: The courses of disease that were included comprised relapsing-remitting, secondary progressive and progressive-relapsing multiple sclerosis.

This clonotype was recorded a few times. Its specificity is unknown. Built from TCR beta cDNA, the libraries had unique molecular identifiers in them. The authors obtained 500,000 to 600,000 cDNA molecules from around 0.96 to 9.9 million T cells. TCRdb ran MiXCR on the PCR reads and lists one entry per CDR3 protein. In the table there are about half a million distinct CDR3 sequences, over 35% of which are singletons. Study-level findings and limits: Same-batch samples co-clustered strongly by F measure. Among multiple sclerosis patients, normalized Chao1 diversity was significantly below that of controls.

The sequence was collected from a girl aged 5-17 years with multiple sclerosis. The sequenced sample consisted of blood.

The CDR3 DNA follows: TGCAGCGTCCCGACGACAGGGACCTATGGCTACACCTTC. Protein sequence: CSVPTTGTYGYTF. The chain couples TRBV29-1 to TRBJ1-2; 7 bases align to TRBD1. Per germline, CDR1 SQVTM and CDR2 ANQGSEA. Losses at the gene ends were 6 bases for V and 4 bases for J; bases not matched to a gene: 8. CDR3 length: 13 residues.